Presented here are 15 T cell receptor beta chains from one specimen sequenced in a study of PD-1 blockade in classical Hodgkin lymphoma. Data came from immunoSEQ multiplex PCR; TCRdb stores just in-frame clones and leaves some out. The table shows 100,000 to 130,000 clones, with about 89% occurring only once. No patient escaped relapse after autologous stem cell transplantation, and brentuximab vedotin exposure varied. The sample consisted of peripheral blood mononuclear cells (PBMCs), taken before the second cycle of nivolumab. These receptors all come from a human donor with classical Hodgkin lymphoma.

Points on this clone: The sample contains more than one DNA sequence encoding this CDR3. In DNA, the CDR3 is TGTGCCTGGAGTAGTGGGGGGAATCAGCCCCAGCATTTT. It translates to CAWSSGGNQPQHF. V and J are TRBV30 and TRBJ1-5; weak D call: TRBD1 (5 bases). The CDR3 is made up of 13 amino acids. With 2 bases removed from V and 4 bases from J, the gap between germline ends came to 9 bases. Germline CDR1 GTSNPN, CDR2 SVGIG (reference sequence).

This clone has just one count. The genes are TRBV29-1 and TRBJ2-2; D is uncertain. V was shortened by 3 bases and J by 0 bases, with 8 bases between the two germline ends. The CDR3 consists of 14 residues. The germline V gene has CDR1 SQVTM and CDR2 ANQGSEA. CDR3 bases: TGCAGCGTTGACTCGCGAGCGAACACCGGGGAGCTGTTTTTT. It translates to CSVDSRANTGELFF.

This rearrangement joins TRBV19 to TRBJ2-7; 7 bases align to TRBD1. With 5 bases clipped from V and 3 bases from J, the junction kept 10 bases outside the gene matches. Germline values: CDR1 LNHDA, CDR2 SQIVND (reference sequence). The CDR3 has 15 amino acids. This chain's CDR3 is CASSGSGQAIYEQYF. Here the CDR3 DNA reads TGTGCCAGTAGTGGTTCTGGACAGGCCATCTACGAGCAGTACTTC.

The J gene is TRBJ1-1, the V gene TRBV15; 7 positions agree with TRBD1. Trimming cost V 0 bases and J 2 bases; bases outside gene matches: 3. The CDR3 runs to 15 residues. Germline lookup yields CDR1 LNHNV and CDR2 YYDKDF (reference sequence). CDR3 in amino acids: CATSREGQLNTEAFF. The DNA of the CDR3 is TGTGCCACCAGCAGAGAGGGACAGTTAAACACTGAAGCTTTCTTT.

The chain recombines TRBV11-3 with TRBJ2-1, with unresolved D. The CDR3 loop spans 13 amino acids. Germline CDR1 is SGHNT and CDR2 is YENEEA. The V gene lost 3 bases and the J gene lost 10 bases, with 13 bases spanning the gap. The CDR3 reads CASSLFWKTEQFF. In DNA form, the CDR3 reads TGTGCCAGCAGCTTGTTTTGGAAGACAGAGCAGTTCTTC.

This chain links TRBV5-1 with TRBJ2-1; 11 nucleotides align to TRBD2. V lost 4 bases, J lost 2 bases, and 26 bases stayed unmatched. The CDR3 spans 23 residues. The germline V gene encodes CDR1 SGHRS and CDR2 YFSETQ. DNA of the CDR3: TGCGCCAGCAGCCCCATGGGGGGGGCGTCCGTCTATAGCGGGAGGGCCCCCTACAATGAGCAGTTCTTC. It encodes CASSPMGGASVYSGRAPYNEQFF.

V usage is TRBV28 and J usage is TRBJ2-7, with D perhaps being TRBD1 or TRBD2 (6 bases each). CDR1 is MDHEN and CDR2 is SYDVKM in the germline V gene. This CDR3 contains 14 residues. V lost 1 base and J lost 5, with 12 bases in between. CDR3 in amino acids: CASSLLGGIDEQYF. CDR3 DNA: TGTGCCAGCAGTTTATTAGGGGGGATTGACGAGCAGTACTTC.

The chain employs TRBV5-1 and TRBJ2-7, with 7 bases identical to TRBD1. CDR3 size: 11 residues. Germline V gene lookup returns CDR1 SGHRS and CDR2 YFSETQ. After removal of 0 bases from V and 9 bases from J, the junction contained 0 bases not matched to a gene. CDR3 DNA sequence: TGCGCCAGCAGCTTGGAGGGGGCGCAGTACTTC. It translates to CASSLEGAQYF.

V and J are TRBV2 and TRBJ2-7, with TRBD1 matching over 11 bases. V lost 5 bases and J lost 4; bases outside the gene matches: 7. CDR1 is SNHLY and CDR2 is FYNNEI in the germline V gene. The CDR3 totals 15 residues. CDR3 residues: CASSWGQGVGYEQYF. DNA of the CDR3: TGTGCCAGCAGTTGGGGACAGGGGGTTGGATACGAGCAGTACTTC.

The rearrangement links TRBV15 to TRBJ1-4; the D is unclear. CDR1 is LNHNV and CDR2 is YYDKDF in the germline V gene (reference sequence). Between the trimmed V and J ends, which lost 1 base and 5 bases, there was a span of 14 bases. CDR3 length: 16 amino acids. The CDR3 nucleotides are TGTGCCACCAGCAGAGCTCTAGCCCGGCCCAATGAAAAACTGTTTTTT. It is translated as CATSRALARPNEKLFF.

This clone was counted only a few times. This sequence joins TRBV4-1 and TRBJ1-5, with a tentative D call TRBD1 (6 bases). This CDR3 is 12 amino acids long. The germline CDR1 and CDR2 sequences are MGHRA and YSYEKL. Trimming removed 6 bases from V and 7 bases from J, with 10 bases in between. The CDR3 bases are TGCGCCAGCAGTTCTACAGGGCAGCCCCAGCATTTT. It specifies CASSSTGQPQHF.

The table lists this clone with a count of one. The chain uses TRBV18 and TRBJ2-1; D is perhaps TRBD1 (5 bases). Per germline, CDR1 KGHSH and CDR2 LQKENI. This CDR3 has 15 residues. The germline V and J ends were trimmed by 4 bases and 6 bases, with 16 bases remaining between them. The CDR3 loop reads CASSRDSLDGNEQFF. The CDR3 nucleotides read TGTGCCAGCTCACGAGACAGCTTGGATGGCAATGAGCAGTTCTTC.

This chain uses TRBV29-1 with TRBJ1-6, with a weak D call TRBD1 (6 bases). This CDR3 contains 13 residues. V lost 5 bases, J lost 7 bases, and 12 bases lay in between. The germline CDR1 and CDR2 sequences are SQVTM and ANQGSEA. The CDR3 bases are TGCAGCGTTACATCAGGGGTCAATTCACCCCTCCACTTT. It translates to CSVTSGVNSPLHF.

Points on this clone: At the DNA level, this CDR3 is encoded by other sequences in the same sample as well. The J gene is TRBJ1-1, the V gene TRBV29-1; D remains unclear. The CDR3 spans 13 residues. CDR1 and CDR2 from the germline V gene are SQVTM and ANQGSEA. Deletions cut 1 base from V and 0 bases from J, with 6 bases between. The CDR3 nucleotides read TGCAGCGTTGAAGGACGGATGAACACTGAAGCTTTCTTT. This translates into CSVEGRMNTEAFF. Based on the CDR3 plus reference TRBV29-1 and TRBJ1-1, the full variable domain is SAVISQKPSRDICQRGTSLTIQCQVDSQVTMMFWYRQQPGQSLTLIATANQGSEATYESGFVIDKFPISRPNLTFSTLTVSNMSPEDSSIYLCSVEGRMNTEAFFGQGTRLTVV.

The V call is TRBV27, the J call TRBJ2-7; 10 nucleotides match TRBD2. The CDR3 is made up of 16 amino acids. V lost 6 bases and J lost 3; bases outside the gene matches: 11. Germline V gene lookup returns CDR1 MNHEY and CDR2 SMNVEV (reference sequence). In DNA form, the CDR3 reads TGTGCCAGCAGACCCTTACGGACTAGCGGACACTACGAGCAGTACTTC. As protein: CASRPLRTSGHYEQYF.